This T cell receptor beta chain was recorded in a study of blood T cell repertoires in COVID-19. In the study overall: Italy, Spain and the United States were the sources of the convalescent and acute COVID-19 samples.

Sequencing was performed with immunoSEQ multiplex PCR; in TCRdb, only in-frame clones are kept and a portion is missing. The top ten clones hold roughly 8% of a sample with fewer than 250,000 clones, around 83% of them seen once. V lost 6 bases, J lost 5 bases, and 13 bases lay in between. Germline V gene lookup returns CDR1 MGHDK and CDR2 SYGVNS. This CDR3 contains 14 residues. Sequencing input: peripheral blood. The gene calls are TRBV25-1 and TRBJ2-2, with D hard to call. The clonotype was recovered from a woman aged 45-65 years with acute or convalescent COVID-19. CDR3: CASSARFPTGELFF. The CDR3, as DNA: TGTGCCAGCAGCGCTAGATTTCCAACCGGGGAGCTGTTTTTT.